This entry features one T cell receptor beta chain sequence. The germline V gene encodes CDR1 LNHDA and CDR2 SQIVND (reference sequence). The CDR3 sequence is 18 residues long. V lost 1 base to trimming and J lost 0 bases; unmatched junction nucleotides: 5. This table comes from immunoSEQ multiplex PCR, and its TCRdb copy is limited to in-frame clones, with some not included. This table holds about 79,000 clones, 93% found once. This sample is drawn from a study of cytomegalovirus exposure and HLA in healthy donors. Material for sequencing was PBMCs. This TCR was sampled from a woman in her thirties in good health and CMV-seronegative. This sequence joins TRBV19 and TRBJ2-6, with TRBD2 matching over 8 bases. The CDR3 coding sequence is TGTGCCAGTAGTATAGTAGGTAGCGGGGCCTCTGGGGCCAACGTCCTGACTTTC. Protein sequence: CASSIVGSGASGANVLTF.